This note documents a single T cell receptor (beta chain) sequence. This entry belongs to a study of blood T cell repertoires in COVID-19. Whole-study context: T cells, B-cell-depleted T cells, or PBMCs provided the cDNA or gDNA that served as material.

This CDR3 is 18 amino acids long. V shed 1 base and J 1 base; nucleotides not matched to a gene: 8. The germline gives CDR1 SGHTA, CDR2 FQGNSA. Data came from immunoSEQ multiplex PCR; TCRdb stores just in-frame clones and leaves some out. This sample has 130,000 to 150,000 clones, with approximately 91% found just once. The origin of this receptor is a human donor in a cohort sampled during active COVID-19. Material: peripheral blood. This rearrangement joins TRBV7-2 to TRBJ2-3; 10 positions agree with TRBD1. The CDR3: CASSLDRDRGFGTDTQYF. CDR3 bases: TGTGCCAGCAGCTTAGATCGGGACAGGGGATTTGGCACAGATACGCAGTATTTT.